Each of the 19 T cell receptor beta chains below was sequenced from the same sample in a study of yellow fever vaccine responses in identical twins. TCRdb re-called the RT-PCR reads with MiXCR, one entry per CDR3 protein. The repertoire holds over a thousand distinct CDR3 sequences, roughly 78% seen once, with approximately 25% in the top ten. The material sequenced was T cells from blood (PBMCs), unsorted or a sorted subset (not recorded which), taken before or after yellow fever vaccination (not recorded which). All receptors come from a female donor who received the yellow fever vaccine.

The chain employs TRBV10-3 and TRBJ1-2; D is undetermined. V was shortened by 3 bases and J by 2 bases, with 10 bases between the two germline ends. Germline values: CDR1 ENHRY, CDR2 SYGVKD. This CDR3 contains 14 residues. In DNA form, the CDR3 reads TGTGCCATCAGTGAAAGTGACACCAACTATGGCTACACCTTC. Its translation is CAISESDTNYGYTF.

This chain joins TRBV27 and TRBJ1-2; the D is unclear. The CDR3 totals 12 residues. Trimming took off 0 bases at V and 8 bases at J, with 7 bases between the two ends. The germline V gene has CDR1 MNHEY and CDR2 SMNVEV (reference sequence). In DNA, the CDR3 is TGTGCCAGCAGTTTATCAGGAAAGGGCTACACCTTC. Residues: CASSLSGKGYTF.

The V and J genes are TRBV4-3 and TRBJ2-1, with TRBD2 matching 7 bases. Unmatched junction bases numbered 10, after V lost 4 bases and J lost 7 bases. Germline CDR1 and CDR2: LGHNA and YSLEER. This CDR3 region has 15 residues. The CDR3 spells CASSPDGGGSNEQFF. The CDR3 bases are TGCGCCAGCAGCCCAGATGGGGGAGGGTCGAATGAGCAGTTCTTC.

The rearrangement links TRBV20-1 to TRBJ1-1; D is unresolved. Trimming left V 1 base short and J 6 bases short, with 15 bases between. This CDR3 contains 14 residues. Germline V gives CDR1 DFQATT, CDR2 SNEGSKA (reference sequence). The DNA of the CDR3 is TGCAGTGCTAGAGTACTAATCTCGTCAGCTGAAGCTTTCTTT. It translates to CSARVLISSAEAFF.

This chain connects TRBV30 to TRBJ1-5; D possibly corresponds to TRBD1 (5 bases). V lost 2 bases and J 2 bases, leaving 10 bases between the germline ends. CDR1 is GTSNPN, CDR2 SVGIG, per germline (reference sequence). The CDR3 has 14 residues. This CDR3 is CAWSRGIGNQPQHF. For the CDR3, the DNA is TGTGCCTGGAGTCGGGGGATTGGCAATCAGCCCCAGCATTTT.

The chain joins TRBV4-3 to TRBJ1-2; TRBD1 might be the D (6 bases). Trimming pared 0 bases from V and 4 bases from J, leaving 6 bases between. Germline V gives CDR1 LGHNA, CDR2 YSLEER. This CDR3 contains 13 residues. The CDR3 DNA is TGCGCCAGCAGCCAAGACAGGGGCTATGGCTACACCTTC. As protein: CASSQDRGYGYTF.

This clonotype showed up just a few times. The V and J genes are TRBV10-1 and TRBJ1-5, with TRBD1 matching over 8 bases. CDR1 and CDR2 from the germline V gene are WNHNN and SYGVQD (reference sequence). Trimming took 9 bases from V and 4 from J; bases not matched to a gene: 5. This CDR3 comprises 13 residues. CDR3 residues: CAREQGGNQPQHF. The CDR3, as DNA: TGCGCCAGAGAACAGGGGGGTAATCAGCCCCAGCATTTT.

The chain couples TRBV20-1 to TRBJ1-1; no definite D call. The germline CDR1 and CDR2 sequences are DFQATT and SNEGSKA (reference sequence). V was clipped by 0 bases and J by 0 bases, with 8 bases between them. The CDR3 spans 14 residues. The CDR3 DNA reads TGCAGTGCTAGAGATCGGGCTATGAACACTGAAGCTTTCTTT. Amino acids: CSARDRAMNTEAFF.

The chain joins TRBV12-3 or TRBV12-4 to TRBJ1-2; D not certain. CDR3 size: 15 residues. Trimming cost V 1 base and J 4 bases, with 13 bases left between them. CDR3 protein: CASSLGPGAAYGYTF. The CDR3 DNA is TGTGCCAGCAGTTTAGGGCCCGGAGCTGCCTATGGCTACACCTTC.

The rearrangement joins TRBV7-6 to TRBJ1-1; unclear D gene. The germline gives CDR1 SGHVS, CDR2 FNYEAQ. The V gene lost 6 bases and the J gene lost 2 bases, with 13 bases spanning the gap. This CDR3 has 14 amino acids. CDR3 in DNA: TGTGCCAGCAGAATAATGGGAGGCAACACTGAAGCTTTCTTT. It specifies CASRIMGGNTEAFF.

CDR3 nucleotide sequence: TGTGCCCTCTACGGACAGGGGGCGGTTTATGGCTACACCTTC. Translated, it gives CALYGQGAVYGYTF. The chain uses TRBV30 and TRBJ1-2; 11 bases are a match to TRBD1. V trimming: 8 bases; J trimming: 5 bases; junction bases outside the gene matches: 10. Germline V lookup: CDR1 GTSNPN, CDR2 SVGIG (reference sequence). This CDR3 has 14 residues. Looking up the rest from reference TRBV30 and TRBJ1-2 gives the full variable domain: SQTIHQWPATLVQPVGSPLSLECTVEGTSNPNLYWYRQAAGRGLQLLFYSVGIGQISSEVPQNLSASRPQDRQFILSSKKLLLSDSGFYLCALYGQGAVYGYTFGSGTRLTVV.

The chain employs TRBV11-2 and TRBJ2-1; 8 positions match TRBD2. Trimming at V came to 4 bases and at J to 7 bases, leaving 0 bases not matched to a gene. The CDR3 consists of 12 residues. Germline CDR1 SGHAT, CDR2 FQNNGV. CDR3 protein: CASSSGGNEQFF. The DNA for the CDR3 is TGTGCCAGCAGCTCGGGAGGGAATGAGCAGTTCTTC. Drawing the rest from reference TRBV11-2 and TRBJ2-1, the complete variable domain is EAGVAQSPRYKIIEKRQSVAFWCNPISGHATLYWYQQILGQGPKLLIQFQNNGVVDDSQLPKDRFSAERLKGVDSTLKIQPAKLEDSAVYLCASSSGGNEQFFGPGTRLTVL.

This clonotype has more than one count but fewer than ten. The CDR3 coding sequence is TGTGCCAGCACCGGGACAGGGAGGGGCGATGAGCAGTTCTTC. It translates to CASTGTGRGDEQFF. This rearrangement joins TRBV11-1 to TRBJ2-1; 9 bases map to TRBD1. Germline V gene lookup returns CDR1 SGHAT and CDR2 FQDESV (reference sequence). The CDR3 has 14 residues. V was pared by 7 bases and J by 8 bases, with 9 bases of the junction left unmatched. Together with reference TRBV11-1 and TRBJ2-1, the CDR3 gives the full variable domain: EAEVAQSPRYKITEKSQAVAFWCDPISGHATLYWYRQILGQGPELLVQFQDESVVDDSQLPKDRFSAERLKGVDSTLKIQPAELGDSAMYLCASTGTGRGDEQFFGPGTRLTVL.

The rearrangement links TRBV11-2 to TRBJ2-1; TRBD2 agrees at 14 bases. The V gene's germline CDR1 is SGHAT and CDR2 FQNNGV. The CDR3 has 15 amino acids. J was trimmed by 7 bases and V by 5 bases; bases with no gene match: 4. The DNA for the CDR3 is TGTGCCAGCAGCCAGACTAGCGGGAGGGCAAATGAGCAGTTCTTC. Encoded protein: CASSQTSGRANEQFF.

The V and J genes are TRBV6-1 and TRBJ2-1; 8 nucleotides agree with TRBD2. CDR3 length equals 15 residues. V lost 5 bases and J lost 6; bases outside the gene matches: 9. Germline CDR1 and CDR2: MNHNS and SASEGT. CDR3 sequence (DNA): TGTGCCAGCAGTACGACGGGGGGGCTGGGCAATGAGCAGTTCTTC. Amino acids: CASSTTGGLGNEQFF.

J is TRBJ2-2 and V is TRBV6-2 or TRBV6-3; TRBD2 is a possible D gene (6 bases). The CDR3 sequence is 17 residues long. The germline V and J ends were trimmed by 6 bases and 5 bases, with 22 bases remaining between them. In germline, CDR1 is MNHEY, CDR2 SVGEGT. CDR3 DNA: TGTGCCAGCAGGACTATAATCGGACTATCAAAAACCGGGGAGCTGTTTTTT. Its protein is CASRTIIGLSKTGELFF.

This clonotype was seen a single time. The chain carries TRBV7-3 and TRBJ2-3, with D hard to call. The CDR3 length is 15 residues. Trimming took off 0 bases at V and 3 bases at J, with 10 bases between the two ends. Per the germline V gene, CDR1 is SGHTA and CDR2 is FQGTGA. CDR3 coding DNA: TGTGCCAGCAGCTTAACCCGACAAAGGACAGATACGCAGTATTTT. Its translation: CASSLTRQRTDTQYF.

This chain connects TRBV19 to TRBJ2-1; 11 nucleotides align to TRBD2. Losses at the gene ends were 7 bases for V and 6 bases for J; bases not matched to a gene: 5. Germline CDR1 and CDR2: LNHDA and SQIVND (reference sequence). This CDR3 is built from 14 residues. The CDR3 reads CASTLAGGSNEQFF. The DNA of the CDR3 is TGTGCCAGTACCCTAGCGGGAGGTTCCAATGAGCAGTTCTTC.

The CDR3 loop reads CASSDQTGDENIQYF. In nucleotides, the CDR3 is TGTGCCAGCAGTGATCAGACAGGGGATGAAAACATTCAGTACTTC. The chain has TRBV2 and TRBJ2-4, with 8 bases aligning to TRBD1. CDR1 and CDR2 from the germline V gene are SNHLY and FYNNEI. This CDR3 has 15 amino acids. After removal of 3 bases from V and 5 bases from J, the junction contained 6 bases not matched to a gene. The whole variable domain, filled in from reference TRBV2 and TRBJ2-4, reads EPEVTQTPSHQVTQMGQEVILRCVPISNHLYFYWYRQILGQKVEFLVSFYNNEISEKSEIFDDQFSVERPDGSNFTLKIRSTKLEDSAMYFCASSDQTGDENIQYFGAGTRLSVL.